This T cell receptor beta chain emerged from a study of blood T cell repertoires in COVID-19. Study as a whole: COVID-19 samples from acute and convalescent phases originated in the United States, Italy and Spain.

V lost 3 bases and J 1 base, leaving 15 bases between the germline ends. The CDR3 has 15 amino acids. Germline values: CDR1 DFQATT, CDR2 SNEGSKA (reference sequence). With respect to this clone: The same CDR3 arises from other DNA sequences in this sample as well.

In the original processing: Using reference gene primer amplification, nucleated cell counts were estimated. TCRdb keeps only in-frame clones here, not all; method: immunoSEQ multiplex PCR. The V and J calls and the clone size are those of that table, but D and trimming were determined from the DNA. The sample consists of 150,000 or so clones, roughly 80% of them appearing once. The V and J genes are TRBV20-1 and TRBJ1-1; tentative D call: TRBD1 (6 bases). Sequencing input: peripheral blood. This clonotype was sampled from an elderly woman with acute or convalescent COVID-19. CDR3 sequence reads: CSASWAGVTNTEAFF. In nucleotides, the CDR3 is TGCAGTGCTAGTTGGGCAGGGGTGACGAACACTGAAGCTTTCTTT.